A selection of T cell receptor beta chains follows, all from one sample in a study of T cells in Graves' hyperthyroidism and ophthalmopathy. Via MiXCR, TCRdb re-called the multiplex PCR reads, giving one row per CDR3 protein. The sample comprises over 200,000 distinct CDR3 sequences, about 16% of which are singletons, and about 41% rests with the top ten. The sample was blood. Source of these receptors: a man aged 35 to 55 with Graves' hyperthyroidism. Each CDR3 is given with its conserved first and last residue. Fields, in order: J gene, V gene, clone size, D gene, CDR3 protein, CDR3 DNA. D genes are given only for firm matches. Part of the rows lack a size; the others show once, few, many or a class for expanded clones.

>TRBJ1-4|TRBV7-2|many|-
CASSKLRGAPDEKLFF
TGTGCCAGCAGCAAGCTTCGGGGGGCGCCGGATGAAAAACTGTTTTTT
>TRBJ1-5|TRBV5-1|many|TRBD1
CASSLGQGSNQPQHF
TGCGCCAGCAGCTTGGGACAGGGGAGCAATCAGCCCCAGCATTTT
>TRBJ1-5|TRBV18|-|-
CASSPLGAGNQPQHF
TGTGCCAGCTCACCACTTGGGGCTGGGAATCAGCCCCAGCATTTT
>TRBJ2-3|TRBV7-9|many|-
CASSLGITTDTQYF
TGTGCCAGCAGCTTAGGTATAACCACAGATACGCAGTATTTT
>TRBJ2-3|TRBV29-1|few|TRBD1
CSGDRGLSTDTQYF
TGCAGCGGCGACAGGGGGCTGAGCACAGATACGCAGTATTTT
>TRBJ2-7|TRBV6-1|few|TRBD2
CASSPGLARLPGQYF
TGTGCCAGCAGTCCTGGACTAGCCCGTTTACCGGGGCAGTACTTC
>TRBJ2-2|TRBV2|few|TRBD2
CASSERGGGNTGELFF
TGTGCCAGCAGTGAACGCGGGGGGGGGAACACCGGGGAGCTGTTTTTT
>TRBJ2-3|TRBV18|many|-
CASSRPGDTQYF
TGTGCCAGCTCACGGCCCGGGGATACGCAGTATTTT
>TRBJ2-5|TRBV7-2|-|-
CASSFDGAVQETQYF
TGTGCCAGCAGCTTTGACGGGGCCGTCCAAGAGACCCAGTACTTC
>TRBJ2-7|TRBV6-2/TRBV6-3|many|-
CASSYARGGGLDEQYF
TGTGCCAGCAGTTACGCCAGGGGTGGGGGGCTCGACGAGCAGTACTTC
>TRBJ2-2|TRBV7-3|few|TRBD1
CASSIRQGAGELFF
TGTGCCAGCAGCATTAGACAGGGGGCCGGGGAGCTGTTTTTT
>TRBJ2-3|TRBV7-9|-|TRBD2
CASSLGATSGGNTDTQYF
TGTGCCAGCAGCTTAGGGGCGACTAGCGGGGGGAACACAGATACGCAGTATTTT
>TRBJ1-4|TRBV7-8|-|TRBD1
CASSLGTGHEKLFF
TGTGCCAGCAGCTTAGGGACAGGGCATGAAAAACTGTTTTTT
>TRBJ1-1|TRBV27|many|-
CASSPKAGRTTEAFF
TGTGCCAGCAGCCCAAAAGCAGGTCGGACGACTGAAGCTTTCTTT
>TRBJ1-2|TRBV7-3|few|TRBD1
CASSPQGGVEGYTF
TGTGCCAGCAGCCCCCAGGGGGGGGTGGAGGGCTACACCTTC
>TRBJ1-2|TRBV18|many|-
CASSPNPGARDYGYTF
TGTGCCAGCTCGCCCAACCCGGGGGCGCGAGACTATGGCTACACCTTC
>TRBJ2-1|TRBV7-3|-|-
CASSSGYEQFF
TGTGCCAGCAGCTCCGGGTATGAGCAGTTCTTC
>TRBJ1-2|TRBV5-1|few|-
CASSPDGLYGYTF
TGCGCCAGCAGCCCAGATGGTCTATATGGCTACACCTTC
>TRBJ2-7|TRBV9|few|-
CASSVGGFAYEQYF
TGTGCCAGCAGCGTAGGCGGGTTTGCCTACGAGCAGTACTTC
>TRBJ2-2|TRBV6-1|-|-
CASSPGRSTGELFF
TGTGCCAGCAGTCCCGGACGGAGCACCGGGGAGCTGTTTTTT
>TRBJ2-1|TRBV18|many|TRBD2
CASSQTSGAPHEQFF
TGTGCCAGCTCACAGACTAGCGGGGCTCCCCATGAGCAGTTCTTC
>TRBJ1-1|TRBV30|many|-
CAWSPPRDTTEAFF
TGTGCCTGGAGTCCCCCCCGGGACACCACTGAAGCTTTCTTT
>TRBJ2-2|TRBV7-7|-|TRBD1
CASRQGRTGELFF
TGTGCTAGCAGACAGGGTCGAACCGGGGAGCTGTTTTTT
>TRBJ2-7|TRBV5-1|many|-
CASSLVGDEQYF
TGCGCCAGCAGCTTGGTCGGGGACGAGCAGTACTTC
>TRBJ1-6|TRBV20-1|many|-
CSAPLTASLNSPLHF
TGCAGTGCACCTTTGACAGCCTCCCTGAATTCACCCCTCCACTTT
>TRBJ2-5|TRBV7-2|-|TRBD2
CASSRIAGEETQYF
TGTGCCAGCAGCCGCATAGCGGGGGAAGAGACCCAGTACTTC
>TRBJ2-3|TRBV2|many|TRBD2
CASTAGLAGSTDTQYF
TGTGCCAGCACTGCGGGACTAGCGGGGAGCACAGATACGCAGTATTTT
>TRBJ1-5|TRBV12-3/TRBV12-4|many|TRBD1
CASSPRQGRNQPQHF
TGTGCCAGCAGTCCCCGACAGGGACGCAATCAGCCCCAGCATTTT